The sequence of this T cell receptor beta chain was determined in a study of blood T cell repertoires in COVID-19 (dated by TCRdb to the early 2020s). Study-wide context: The collaborator samples originated in the United States, Italy and Spain and spanned the acute and convalescent phases of COVID-19. The prospective study material was composed of cDNA or gDNA derived from T cells, B-cell-depleted T cells, or PBMCs. Where available, HLA class I and class II types were obtained from metadata supplied by the sample provider rather than from assay-based typing. Deeply sampled blood TCRbeta repertoires from subjects exposed to, actively infected with, or recovered from COVID-19 were included in the dataset. The samples were drawn from the first 160 participants of the ongoing ImmuneRACE study and from over 950 subjects provided by 6 global collaborators. The repertoires were released in a freely available public database intended as a resource for research on the immune response to SARS-CoV-2. The sample metadata nearly always contained a de-identified subject ID, COVID-19 status, age in years and sex.

Overall results and qualifications from the work: How much clinical and demographic metadata was included differed by source and by participant, and the metadata was provided uncurated.

Each collaborating institution followed its own protocols to collect whole blood in K2EDTA tubes. For TCRbeta analysis, collaborators shipped samples as frozen whole blood, isolated PBMCs, or DNA extracted from either of those sample types. Here V drops 3 bases and J drops 6 bases, and the junction holds 7 bases not matched to any gene. For CDR1 and CDR2, the germline V gene lists SQVTM and ANQGSEA. Inclusive of the bounding cysteine and phenylalanine, the CDR3 is 13 residues long. Only CDR3 DNA remains: 39 bases, in frame from the first base. TCRbeta CDR3 regions were amplified from genomic DNA by means of the immunoSEQ Assay, a bias-controlled multiplex PCR. The published analysis was carried out like this. Within the assay, amplification of reference gene primers was used to estimate how many nucleated cells each sample contained. To quantify the absolute abundance of each unique TCRbeta CDR3 rearrangement, sequence reads were collapsed and filtered. For each sample, productive Simpson clonality was calculated by taking the square root of Simpson's diversity index across productive rearrangements. This immuneACCESS table, as held by TCRdb, lists in-frame sequences with V and J called but not all clones. Of the missing ones, under half trace to an unresolved V gene in checked studies; the others have no known cause. V and J calls plus clone size are reproduced from that table; the DNA served to infer D and trimming. Within this sample are about 110,000 clones, with over 75% of them counted one time only. The ten most abundant clones make up 5.5% to 8% of the sample.

This clone appeared a few times. Its antigen remains unidentified. Base qualities are not recorded, but no much larger clone differs from it by a single base. The sample consisted of peripheral blood. This TCR derives from a woman aged 45 to 65 with acute or convalescent COVID-19. The sequence joins TRBV29-1 to TRBJ2-7; 8 central bases correspond to TRBD2. The CDR3 reads as follows: CSVEAAGGSEQYF. The base sequence is TGCAGCGTTGAGGCCGCGGGGGGATCCGAGCAGTACTTC.